A single sample is the source of the 27 T cell receptor beta chains below, sequenced in a study of graft-versus-host responses after intestinal transplantation. The authors combined some 200,000 CFSE-labeled responder cells with some 200,000 irradiated, violet-dye-labeled stimulator cells in plates. The table came from immunoSEQ multiplex PCR; TCRdb's copy has only in-frame clones and leaves some out. The table shows 11,000 to 15,000 clones, with under 45% occurring only once. The sample here was alloreactive CD8+ T cells from a mixed lymphocyte reaction culture, taken before intestinal transplant. This sample's subset: CFSE-low proliferating T cells sorted from approximately 6-day pre-transplant mixed lymphocyte reaction (GvH or HvG direction). The receptors come from a human patient who received an intestinal transplant.

In this sample, this clone turned up a few times. V gene TRBV7-9 combines with J gene TRBJ2-5; 8 bases agree with TRBD2. The germline CDR1 and CDR2 sequences are SEHNR and FQNEAQ (reference sequence). Trimming took 4 bases from V and 4 from J; bases not matched to a gene: 20. The CDR3 extends over 19 amino acids. The CDR3 loop is CASSSPENRLAPLRETQYF. DNA for the CDR3: TGTGCCAGCAGCTCCCCCGAAAACCGACTAGCGCCGCTCCGAGAGACCCAGTACTTC.

The gene calls are TRBV5-1 and TRBJ2-7; possible D gene TRBD2, 6 bases. Germline V lookup: CDR1 SGHRS, CDR2 YFSETQ. CDR3 length: 16 residues. Trimming left V 0 bases short and J 2 bases short, with 15 bases between. In DNA form, the CDR3 reads TGCGCCAGCAGCTTGGATGGGACTGAGCCCACCTACGAGCAGTACTTC. Translating gives CASSLDGTEPTYEQYF.

This clone has just a few counts. This chain connects TRBV30 to TRBJ1-1; D is ambiguous. CDR1 GTSNPN and CDR2 SVGIG come from the germline V gene (reference sequence). This CDR3 region has 12 residues. The V and J ends lost 5 bases and 0 bases respectively, with 7 bases between them. The CDR3 region is CAWVDMNTEAFF. The CDR3 DNA is TGTGCCTGGGTAGATATGAACACTGAAGCTTTCTTT.

This chain uses TRBV9 with TRBJ2-1; 11 nucleotides agree with TRBD2. This CDR3 has 16 residues. With 4 bases clipped from V and 6 bases from J, the junction kept 9 bases outside the gene matches. Germline assignment: CDR1 SGDLS and CDR2 YYNGEE. The DNA for the CDR3 is TGTGCCAGCAGCCAGCCTCCGGGACTAGCGGTCAATGAGCAGTTCTTC. Protein: CASSQPPGLAVNEQFF.

The chain recombines TRBV4-1 with TRBJ1-2; D is possibly TRBD1 (6 bases). The CDR3 length is 15 residues. Germline V lookup: CDR1 MGHRA, CDR2 YSYEKL. Trimming stripped 1 base from V and 4 bases from J, with 13 bases between. The CDR3, as DNA: TGCGCCAGCAGCCAAGTCGCCGGGGGCGGCTATGGCTACACCTTC. Residues: CASSQVAGGGYGYTF.

This rearrangement joins TRBV27 to TRBJ2-7; the match to TRBD1 covers 8 bases. The CDR3 has 14 residues. J gave up 4 bases and V 3 bases, and 5 bases lay outside the gene matches. Germline V lookup: CDR1 MNHEY, CDR2 SMNVEV (reference sequence). The CDR3 coding sequence is TGTGCCAGCAGTTTGACAGGGGAGTGGTACGAGCAGTACTTC. This translates into CASSLTGEWYEQYF.

The chain combines TRBV19 with TRBJ2-3, with 7 bases that match TRBD1. The germline CDR1 and CDR2 sequences are LNHDA and SQIVND (reference sequence). This CDR3 is 15 amino acids long. V was pared by 5 bases and J by 1 base, with 6 bases of the junction left unmatched. The CDR3 here is CASSPRTGGTDTQYF. CDR3 in DNA: TGTGCCAGTAGTCCTAGGACAGGCGGCACAGATACGCAGTATTTT.

The V gene is TRBV10-3, the J gene TRBJ1-2; TRBD1 aligns across 8 bases. There are 11 residues in the CDR3. Germline V gene sequence: CDR1 ENHRY, CDR2 SYGVKD. V shed 11 bases, J shed 4 bases, and the junction held 3 bases outside the gene matches. CDR3 protein: CAGTGLYGYTF. The CDR3, as DNA: TGTGCCGGGACAGGACTCTATGGCTACACCTTC.

The chain combines TRBV5-1 with TRBJ2-3; a possible D gene is TRBD1 (6 bases). This CDR3 is built from 12 residues. Per the germline V gene, CDR1 is SGHRS and CDR2 is YFSETQ. Trimming removed 4 bases from V and 5 bases from J, with 8 bases in between. Here the CDR3 reads CASSARGDTQYF. As DNA, the CDR3 is TGCGCCAGCAGCGCCAGGGGAGATACGCAGTATTTT.

This clone was observed a handful of times. J is TRBJ2-1 and V is TRBV9; unclear D gene. Trimming stripped 6 bases from V and 6 bases from J, with 19 bases between. From germline, CDR1 is SGDLS and CDR2 YYNGEE. The CDR3 has 15 amino acids. CDR3 loop: CASTRTGSGSNEQFF. As DNA, the CDR3 is TGTGCCAGCACGCGAACGGGCTCAGGAAGCAATGAGCAGTTCTTC.

This clone has a handful of counts. The genes are TRBV7-6 and TRBJ1-1, with 7 bases lining up with TRBD1. CDR1 is SGHVS, CDR2 FNYEAQ, per germline. CDR3 length equals 14 residues. The V and J ends lost 1 base and 3 bases, in that order; junction bases with no gene match: 2. The CDR3 DNA follows: TGTGCCAGCAGCTTAGGCACAGGGGACACTGAAGCTTTCTTT. Its protein product is CASSLGTGDTEAFF.

The rearrangement joins TRBV6-1 to TRBJ1-2; tentative D call: TRBD1 (5 bases). This CDR3 contains 13 residues. Germline V gives CDR1 MNHNS, CDR2 SASEGT. The germline V and J ends were trimmed by 6 bases and 5 bases, with 13 bases remaining between them. The CDR3 DNA is TGTGCCAGCAGGGACCTGGGGGAGTATGGCTACACCTTC. Its translation is CASRDLGEYGYTF.

The chain carries TRBV9 and TRBJ2-5, with 9 bases identical to TRBD2. V shed 3 bases, J shed 0 bases, and the junction held 3 bases outside the gene matches. The CDR3 runs to 15 residues. CDR1 is SGDLS, CDR2 YYNGEE, per germline. CDR3 bases: TGTGCCAGCAGCGCTAGCGGGAACGACCAAGAGACCCAGTACTTC. Translation gives CASSASGNDQETQYF.

This clone was detected only a few times. The chain uses TRBV6-4 and TRBJ2-1, with TRBD2 matching over 8 bases. CDR3 length: 15 amino acids. Trimming cost V 1 base and J 6 bases; bases outside gene matches: 5. CDR1 and CDR2 (germline): MRHNA, SNTAGT. CDR3 protein: CASSDYPGTSNEQFF. The CDR3 DNA reads as TGTGCCAGCAGTGACTACCCCGGGACTAGCAATGAGCAGTTCTTC.

This chain connects TRBV10-1 to TRBJ1-1; D is possibly TRBD1 (5 bases). Trimming removed 5 bases from V and 3 bases from J, with 10 bases in between. The CDR3 sequence is 13 residues long. The germline gives CDR1 WNHNN, CDR2 SYGVQD (reference sequence). CDR3 protein: CASSLDTYTEAFF. CDR3 DNA sequence: TGCGCCAGCAGTCTGGACACATACACTGAAGCTTTCTTT.

In regard to this clone: A much larger clone lies a single base off, so this may be a read error. The chain is built from TRBV27 and TRBJ2-5; D uncertain. The J call may be in error: the DNA end matches TRBJ2-7 better. The CDR3 has 12 residues. Germline lookup yields CDR1 MNHEY and CDR2 SMNVEV (reference sequence). CDR3 loop: CASSLLGHEQYF. CDR3 nucleotides: TGTGCCAGCAGTTTATTGGGCCACGAGCAGTACTTC.

This clone has just a few counts. For the CDR3, the DNA is TGCGCCAGCAGCTGGGAGGGACTAGCGGGGGGGACATCCTACAATGAGCAGTTCTTC. Encoded protein: CASSWEGLAGGTSYNEQFF. This chain links TRBV4-1 with TRBJ2-1, with 16 bases aligning to TRBD2. Trimming cost V 5 bases and J 1 base; bases outside gene matches: 8. Per the germline V gene, CDR1 is MGHRA and CDR2 is YSYEKL. This CDR3 has 19 amino acids.

This clone was seen a few times. The rearrangement uses TRBV5-1 and TRBJ2-3; D unresolved. This CDR3 comprises 16 residues. Germline CDR1 reads SGHRS; CDR2 reads YFSETQ. With 1 base removed from V and 2 bases from J, the gap between germline ends came to 14 bases. CDR3 loop: CASSLRTVLVTDTQYF. In DNA, the CDR3 is TGCGCCAGCAGCTTGCGGACCGTTTTGGTCACAGATACGCAGTATTTT.

The chain is built from TRBV11-2 and TRBJ2-1; D tentatively fits TRBD1 or TRBD2 (5 bases each). Germline lookup yields CDR1 SGHAT and CDR2 FQNNGV. The CDR3 consists of 14 residues. Trimming cost V 1 base and J 12 bases, with 16 bases left between them. CDR3 amino acids: CASSLGGVAKGQFF. The CDR3 DNA sequence: TGTGCCAGCAGCTTAGGAGGGGTCGCCAAAGGGCAGTTCTTC.

This clone was recorded only once. The chain has TRBV15 and TRBJ1-1; 8 nucleotides match TRBD1. V shed 3 bases and J 2 bases; nucleotides not matched to a gene: 8. The CDR3 is 16 residues long. From germline, CDR1 is LNHNV and CDR2 YYDKDF (reference sequence). DNA for the CDR3: TGTGCCACCAGCAGGGGGGCCCAGGGGGCAAACACTGAAGCTTTCTTT. Translation gives CATSRGAQGANTEAFF.

The CDR3 coding sequence is TGCGCCAGCAGCTTGTCAGCGGGGGGGTCCCGGGAGACCCAGTACTTC. Translation: CASSLSAGGSRETQYF. The chain joins TRBV5-1 to TRBJ2-5, with 10 bases identical to TRBD2. The V segment lost 1 base and the J segment 5 bases; nucleotides outside the gene matches: 8. This CDR3 contains 16 residues. Germline V gives CDR1 SGHRS, CDR2 YFSETQ. The full variable domain, in which reference TRBV5-1 and TRBJ2-5 provide the parts outside the CDR3, is KAGVTQTPRYLIKTRGQQVTLSCSPISGHRSVSWYQQTPGQGLQFLFEYFSETQRNKGNFPGRFSGRQFSNSRSEMNVSTLELGDSALYLCASSLSAGGSRETQYFGPGTRLLVL.

This clone was recorded a few times. The chain couples TRBV5-1 to TRBJ2-2; D is undetermined. Looked up from germline, CDR1 is SGHRS and CDR2 is YFSETQ. Trimming removed 2 bases from V and 5 bases from J, with 10 bases in between. The CDR3 consists of 14 residues. CDR3 sequence: CASSLGWVTGELFF. Here the CDR3 DNA reads TGCGCCAGCAGCTTAGGATGGGTTACCGGGGAGCTGTTTTTT. The full variable domain, in which reference TRBV5-1 and TRBJ2-2 provide the parts outside the CDR3, is KAGVTQTPRYLIKTRGQQVTLSCSPISGHRSVSWYQQTPGQGLQFLFEYFSETQRNKGNFPGRFSGRQFSNSRSEMNVSTLELGDSALYLCASSLGWVTGELFFGEGSRLTVL.

In its sample, this clone was seen a few times. The V and J genes are TRBV11-3 and TRBJ1-2, with unresolved D. The V and J ends lost 4 bases and 2 bases respectively, with 11 bases between them. Germline CDR1 and CDR2: SGHNT and YENEEA. The CDR3 is 14 amino acids. This CDR3 is CASSSQEGNYGYTF. The CDR3 coding sequence is TGTGCCAGCAGCTCCCAAGAAGGGAACTATGGCTACACCTTC.

Judged by abundance, this clone is medium-sized. The chain has TRBV27 and TRBJ1-6, with D possibly matching TRBD1 (6 bases). Trimming left V 3 bases short and J 7 bases short, with 10 bases between. The CDR3 runs 14 residues. Germline loops: CDR1 MNHEY, CDR2 SMNVEV (reference sequence). CDR3 in amino acids: CASSFIGGNSPLHF. The CDR3 DNA reads TGTGCCAGCAGTTTTATAGGGGGAAATTCACCCCTCCACTTT.

This clone was counted only a few times. The V call is TRBV4-1, the J call TRBJ1-2; the D is unclear. Trimming took 0 bases from V and 4 from J, leaving 9 bases between them. The CDR3 is 14 residues long. Germline V CDR1 and CDR2: MGHRA, YSYEKL. The CDR3 DNA reads as TGCGCCAGCAGCCAAGAAGGCAGCCTCTATGGCTACACCTTC. It specifies CASSQEGSLYGYTF.

This clone was observed a few times. V gene TRBV9 combines with J gene TRBJ2-2, with TRBD2 as a possible D gene (6 bases). Between the trimmed V and J ends, which lost 4 bases and 5 bases, there was a span of 15 bases. This CDR3 is built from 15 residues. The germline gives CDR1 SGDLS, CDR2 YYNGEE. The CDR3: CASSFGGLGTGELFF. CDR3 bases: TGTGCCAGCAGCTTCGGGGGACTCGGAACCGGGGAGCTGTTTTTT.

This chain joins TRBV19 and TRBJ1-3; no definite D call. The CDR3 sequence is 15 residues long. Trimming cost V 3 bases and J 2 bases, with 11 bases left between them. Germline V gene lookup returns CDR1 LNHDA and CDR2 SQIVND (reference sequence). CDR3 sequence: CASSIGEGTGNTIYF. Written as DNA, the CDR3 is TGTGCCAGTAGTATCGGGGAAGGGACTGGAAACACCATATATTTT.